This T cell receptor (beta chain) is drawn from a study of shared clonotypes between healthy human individuals. Sequenced by immunoSEQ multiplex PCR; TCRdb stores in-frame clones only, minus some. The sample lists millions of clones, approximately 93% occurring once. Healthy and HIV-negative, the adult donors had no recent acute infections or vaccinations. Details on this clone: Its target is not known.

Points from the study as a whole: Enrolling few donors narrowed the genetic and exposure-history diversity that was represented. Between several donors, naive CD4 clonotypes were shared at a level of about 5%.

Germline V gene lookup returns CDR1 MNHNS and CDR2 SASEGT. The CDR3 loop spans 15 amino acids. The V end lost 2 bases, the J end lost 4 bases, and 15 bases lay between the germline ends. The receptor was isolated from a man aged 18 to 35 in good health. Some clones in this sample may be carry-over from other donors' samples. Sequenced material: naive CD4+ T cells from PBMCs. Subset reported: CD45RA+ positively selected. The gene calls are TRBV6-1 and TRBJ2-7; tentatively, D is TRBD1 or TRBD2 (6 bases each). This CDR3 reads CASSERGDMLYEQYF. The DNA of the CDR3 is TGTGCCAGCAGTGAAAGGGGGGACATGCTGTACGAGCAGTACTTC.